The present entry profiles one T cell receptor beta chain with its context. This clone was detected only a few times. The antigen it recognizes is unknown. The record has no base qualities; no much larger clone is one base away. The data stem from a study of CD8+ T cells in alopecia areata (dated by TCRdb to between 2018 and 2020). Turning to the overall study: The treated patients took part in an open-label pilot trial in which moderate-to-severe alopecia areata was treated with oral tofacitinib at 5 to 10 mg twice daily. Patients received tofacitinib for 6 to 18 months and were then followed off drug for 6 months to check for delayed response and recurrence. The SALT score, which quantifies the percentage of affected scalp surface area, was used to measure disease severity in treated patients. The study used high-throughput TCRbeta sequencing to examine T cell clonal expansion in alopecia areata, in both the C3H/HeJ mouse model and human patients. Human TCRbeta sequencing covered scalp tissue and sorted CD4+ and CD8+ peripheral blood T cells from patchy and totalis/universalis alopecia areata patients and healthy controls. Patients on tofacitinib were biopsied at baseline and after 4 and 24 weeks of treatment, and several of the patients also had a later scalp biopsy. Scalp clonality was compared among normal scalp (n=4), patchy alopecia areata scalp (n=8), and alopecia totalis/universalis scalp (n=8). The RNA source kit depended on sample type: the PAXgene miRNA kit for fixed scalp, the miRNeasy kit for PBMCs, and the RNeasy kit for mouse skin. immunoSEQ multiplex PCR using 35 Vbeta forward primers and 13 Jbeta reverse primers was used to amplify TCRbeta CDR3 regions.

The library was built by means of the immunoSEQ multiplex PCR assay. To provide template for TCR sequencing, every sample had RNA extracted and reverse transcribed into cDNA. SuperScript III was used for first-strand cDNA synthesis, primed with a 2:1 mix of oligo-dT and random hexamers. A synthetic immune receptor repertoire was used to gauge amplification bias, and whatever bias remained was removed computationally. Under the source paper's analysis protocol: After raw reads were preprocessed to remove errors, the CDR3 was defined following IMGT conventions as running from the conserved cysteine to phenylalanine. Clonality was calculated as 1 minus Shannon entropy normalized by log2 of the number of productive unique TCRs. Whether scalp clones were CD4 or CD8 was inferred by matching scalp TCRbeta sequences against CD4 and CD8 repertoires sorted from blood. Sourced from immuneACCESS, this table was stored by TCRdb with only in-frame sequences that have V and J called. A share of the clones is absent; for the studies checked, an unresolved V gene accounts for under half, and the remainder has no known explanation. V, J and clone size are those of that table, while D and trimming were read from the DNA. The sample table contains 130,000 or so clones; only one count was recorded for over 55% of them. Jointly, the top ten make up more than 5.5% of the sample.

CDR3 length: 14 amino acids, cysteine to phenylalanine. Of the read, only the CDR3 DNA is kept; its 42 bases are in frame from base 1. CDR1 is given as SQVTM and CDR2 as ANQGSEA, both from the germline V gene. The V and J ends are trimmed by 6 bases and 3 bases, leaving 17 bases between them. This specimen's time point label, per the study, means: around 4 weeks on oral tofacitinib. What the treatment or condition label conveys for this sample: oral pan-JAK inhibitor, 5-10 mg twice daily. Lesional scalp punch biopsies and peripheral blood were collected from alopecia areata patients. PBMCs were isolated by density centrifugation and stained for CD3, CD4 and CD8, and CD4+ and CD8+ T cells were sorted on a FACSAria. Results and caveats for the whole study, not just this receptor: Unlike mouse skin, where gammadelta T cells dominate, normal human skin contains resident alphabeta T cells that get sequenced too, which complicates analysis of the scalp TCR repertoire. With tofacitinib, both scalp clonality and the number of expanded CD8+ clones among the top 100 scalp clones went down significantly. Because the treated cohort was small and had only one nonresponder, larger studies are needed to examine links between baseline CD8+ expansion and response. Lesional scalp, especially in alopecia totalis/universalis, showed higher clonality and more expanded CD8+ clones than normal scalp, suggesting antigenic drive. Many expanded lesional clones were found to persist in scalp and blood during tofacitinib treatment, and relapse after treatment cessation may be partly explained by this persistence. Compared with mice, TCR sequences shared between patients were less clear, possibly partly because of HLA diversity across the patient population.

This sequence was found in a human donor with alopecia areata. The sequencing used CD4+ T cells sorted from blood, collected at week 4, from a patient treated with tofacitinib. The V and J genes are TRBV29-1 and TRBJ1-1, and the D gene may be TRBD1, 5 bases matching. The nucleotide sequence reads TGCAGCGTCCTTGGGGCAGAGGAGGACACTGAAGCTTTCTTT. It is translated as CSVLGAEEDTEAFF.